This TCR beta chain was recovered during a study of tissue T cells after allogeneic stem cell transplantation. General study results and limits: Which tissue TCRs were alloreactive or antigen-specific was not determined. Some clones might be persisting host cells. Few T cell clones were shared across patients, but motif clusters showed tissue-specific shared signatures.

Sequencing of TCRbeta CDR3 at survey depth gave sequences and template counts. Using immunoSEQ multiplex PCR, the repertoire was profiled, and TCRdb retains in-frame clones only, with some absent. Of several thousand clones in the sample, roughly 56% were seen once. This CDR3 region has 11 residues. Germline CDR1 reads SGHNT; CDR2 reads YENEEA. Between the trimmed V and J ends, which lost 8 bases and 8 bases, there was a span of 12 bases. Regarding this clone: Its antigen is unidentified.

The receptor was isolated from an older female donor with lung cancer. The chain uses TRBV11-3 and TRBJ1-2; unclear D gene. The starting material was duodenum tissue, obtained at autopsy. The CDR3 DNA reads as TGTGCCAGCGGACTAAGAGAGGGCTACACCTTC. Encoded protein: CASGLREGYTF.